The 17 T cell receptor beta chains below were found in one sample sequenced in a study of blood T cell repertoires in COVID-19. Using immunoSEQ multiplex PCR, the repertoire was profiled, and TCRdb retains in-frame clones only, with some absent. In the table there are 210,000 or so clones, 70% to 90% of which are singletons. The sequencing input was peripheral blood. These receptors came from a middle-aged man with COVID-19, enrolled during active disease.

The gene calls are TRBV24-1 and TRBJ2-2; 9 bases agree with TRBD1. The germline V gene has CDR1 KGHDR and CDR2 SFDVKD. V trimming: 4 bases; J trimming: 4 bases; junction bases outside the gene matches: 3. This CDR3 contains 15 residues. CDR3 sequence: CATSDTTGGTGELFF. The CDR3 coding sequence is TGTGCCACCAGTGACACGACAGGGGGCACCGGGGAGCTGTTTTTT.

There are a few counts of this clone. This chain links TRBV2 with TRBJ1-6, with TRBD1 identical over 7 bases. Germline assignment: CDR1 SNHLY and CDR2 FYNNEI. The CDR3 length is 13 residues. V trimming: 6 bases; J trimming: 9 bases; junction bases outside the gene matches: 5. CDR3 in amino acids: CASRETGSSPLHF. The CDR3 bases are TGTGCCAGCAGAGAGACAGGGAGTTCACCCCTCCACTTT.

The chain is built from TRBV2 and TRBJ1-2, with 9 bases that match TRBD1. J gave up 2 bases and V 6 bases, and 4 bases lay outside the gene matches. CDR1 and CDR2 from the germline V gene are SNHLY and FYNNEI. CDR3 size: 14 residues. The CDR3 sequence is CASRPDRGNYGYTF. As DNA, the CDR3 is TGTGCCAGCAGGCCGGACAGGGGAAACTATGGCTACACCTTC. Variable domain in full (rest from reference TRBV2 and TRBJ1-2): EPEVTQTPSHQVTQMGQEVILRCVPISNHLYFYWYRQILGQKVEFLVSFYNNEISEKSEIFDDQFSVERPDGSNFTLKIRSTKLEDSAMYFCASRPDRGNYGYTFGSGTRLTVV.

This chain connects TRBV7-9 to TRBJ2-2; TRBD1 might be the D (5 bases). CDR3 length: 15 amino acids. V was shortened by 7 bases and J by 5 bases, with 17 bases between the two germline ends. The germline gives CDR1 SEHNR, CDR2 FQNEAQ (reference sequence). CDR3 DNA sequence: TGTGCCAGCATCAGCTTAGAGTCAGGGACCGGGGAGCTGTTTTTT. Amino acids: CASISLESGTGELFF. The variable domain in full, completed from reference TRBV7-9 and TRBJ2-2, reads DTGVSQNPRHKITKRGQNVTFRCDPISEHNRLYWYRQTLGQGPEFLTYFQNEAQLEKSRLLSDRFSAERPKGSFSTLEIQRTEQGDSAMYLCASISLESGTGELFFGEGSRLTVL.

The chain employs TRBV3-1 (or the pseudogene TRBV3-2) and TRBJ1-1; D is unresolved. The length of the CDR3 is 13 residues. The V and J ends lost 1 base and 7 bases respectively, with 10 bases between them. Germline lookup yields CDR1 LGHDT and CDR2 YNNKEL (reference sequence). CDR3 coding DNA: TGTGCCAGCAGCCAAGGTTCTAGCCGTGAAGCTTTCTTT. It encodes CASSQGSSREAFF.

As DNA, the CDR3 is TGTGCCAGCAGCTTTCACAGTGACTCCTACGAGCAGTACTTC. This codes for CASSFHSDSYEQYF. V is TRBV5-5 and J is TRBJ2-7; D is unresolved. Germline CDR1 is SGHKS and CDR2 is YYEKEE (reference sequence). There are 14 residues in the CDR3. With 2 bases removed from V and 0 bases from J, the gap between germline ends came to 9 bases.

V gene TRBV4-2 combines with J gene TRBJ1-3, with D maybe TRBD1 (5 bases). Germline V gene lookup returns CDR1 LGHNA and CDR2 YNFKEQ. V lost 1 base, J lost 0 bases, and 7 bases lay in between. There are 15 residues in the CDR3. The CDR3 nucleotides are TGTGCCAGCAGCCAAGGCCAGGGCTCTGGAAACACCATATATTTT. Its protein is CASSQGQGSGNTIYF.

J is TRBJ2-7 and V is TRBV7-8; 10 nucleotides align to TRBD1. From germline, CDR1 is SGHVS and CDR2 FQNEAQ. The CDR3 is 16 residues long. Trimming at V came to 3 bases and at J to 4 bases, leaving 9 bases not matched to a gene. The CDR3 nucleotides read TGTGCCAGCAGCTTCCGGGGACAGGGGATTTTATACGAGCAGTACTTC. Its protein is CASSFRGQGILYEQYF.

Only one count was recorded for this clone. The chain recombines TRBV28 with TRBJ1-4; 12 bases fit TRBD1. Per the germline V gene, CDR1 is MDHEN and CDR2 is SYDVKM. V shed 5 bases, J shed 1 base, and the junction held 8 bases outside the gene matches. This CDR3 spans 18 amino acids. As DNA, the CDR3 is TGTGCCAGCAGTCCCGGGGGACAGGGGGCCTTAACTAATGAAAAACTGTTTTTT. Translating it yields CASSPGGQGALTNEKLFF.

This sequence joins TRBV9 and TRBJ2-7, with D tentatively TRBD2 (7 bases). CDR1 SGDLS and CDR2 YYNGEE come from the germline V gene. Between the trimmed V and J ends, which lost 4 bases and 6 bases, there was a span of 20 bases. CDR3 length equals 15 residues. Written as DNA, the CDR3 is TGTGCCAGCAGCCCCCGGGGGGCAGGGGTTTCCGAGCAGTACTTC. It encodes CASSPRGAGVSEQYF.

CDR3 in amino acids: CATSRAGTGGSYGYTF. The CDR3 DNA reads TGTGCCACCAGCAGAGCTGGGACAGGGGGAAGCTATGGCTACACCTTC. The rearrangement links TRBV15 to TRBJ1-2; 11 bases align to TRBD1. Germline values: CDR1 LNHNV, CDR2 YYDKDF (reference sequence). The CDR3 totals 16 residues. Trimming at V came to 1 base and at J to 4 bases, leaving 5 bases not matched to a gene.

The chain is built from TRBV2 and TRBJ2-7, with 8 bases that match TRBD2. The junction had 10 bases not matched to a gene; V was cut back by 6 bases and J by 3 bases. CDR1 and CDR2 from the germline V gene are SNHLY and FYNNEI. The CDR3 totals 15 residues. CDR3 coding DNA: TGTGCCAGCAGATCCCGGGCCGGGGGGGGCTACGAGCAGTACTTC. Its translation: CASRSRAGGGYEQYF.

The chain links TRBV10-2 to TRBJ2-7, with D tentatively TRBD2 (6 bases). The CDR3 is 17 residues long. V lost 2 bases and J 0 bases, leaving 17 bases between the germline ends. Germline V CDR1 and CDR2: WSHSY, SAAADI. In DNA, the CDR3 is TGCGCCAGCAGTGAGAGGGAGGTGGGGACGGCCTCCTACGAGCAGTACTTC. Translation: CASSEREVGTASYEQYF.

This clone was observed once. The chain has TRBV29-1 and TRBJ2-7; 8 nucleotides line up with TRBD1. The CDR3 has 14 amino acids. The V gene end was trimmed by 5 bases and the J gene end by 3 bases; junction bases not matched to a gene: 9. Germline loops: CDR1 SQVTM, CDR2 ANQGSEA. Written as DNA, the CDR3 is TGCAGCGTTAATCCTGGACAGGGCCTCTACGAGCAGTACTTC. Encoded protein: CSVNPGQGLYEQYF.

The J gene is TRBJ2-4, the V gene TRBV5-1; D perhaps matches TRBD1 (6 bases). Trimming left V 4 bases short and J 4 bases short, with 15 bases between. Germline CDR1 reads SGHRS; CDR2 reads YFSETQ. The CDR3 is 15 amino acids. CDR3 bases: TGCGCCAGCAGCGCGCGCCCGGACAGTAAAAACATTCAGTACTTC. Translating gives CASSARPDSKNIQYF.

This clone was picked up a small number of times. In DNA form, the CDR3 reads TGTGCCAGTAATTTTAAACGAGATGGCGGGGGCTATGGCTACACCTTC. This codes for CASNFKRDGGGYGYTF. The rearrangement uses TRBV19 and TRBJ1-2, with D possibly matching TRBD1 (5 bases). The germline V gene has CDR1 LNHDA and CDR2 SQIVND (reference sequence). V was clipped by 7 bases and J by 4 bases, with 22 bases between them. The CDR3 contains 16 residues. Full variable domain (outside the CDR3, taken from reference TRBV19 and TRBJ1-2): DGGITQSPKYLFRKEGQNVTLSCEQNLNHDAMYWYRQDPGQGLRLIYYSQIVNDFQKGDIAEGYSVSREKKESFPLTVTSAQKNPTAFYLCASNFKRDGGGYGYTFGSGTRLTVV.

The genes are TRBV6-6 and TRBJ1-2, with 10 positions matching TRBD1. The CDR3 runs 18 residues. Trimming cost V 5 bases and J 5 bases; bases outside gene matches: 17. CDR1 and CDR2 from the germline V gene are MNHNY and SVGAGI (reference sequence). The chain's CDR3 is CASSPIWVGQGIGYGYTF. CDR3 bases: TGTGCCAGCAGTCCAATTTGGGTGGGACAGGGGATCGGGTATGGCTACACCTTC.